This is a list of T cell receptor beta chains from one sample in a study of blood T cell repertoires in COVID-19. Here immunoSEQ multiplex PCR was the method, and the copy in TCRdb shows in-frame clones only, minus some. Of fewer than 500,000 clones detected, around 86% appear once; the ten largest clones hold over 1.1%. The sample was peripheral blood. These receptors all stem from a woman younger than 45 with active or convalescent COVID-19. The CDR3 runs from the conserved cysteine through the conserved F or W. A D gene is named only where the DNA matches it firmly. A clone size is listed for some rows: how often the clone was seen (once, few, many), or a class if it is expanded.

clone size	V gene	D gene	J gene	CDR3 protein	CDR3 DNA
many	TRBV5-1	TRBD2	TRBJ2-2	CASSLLLGGTGELFF	TGCGCCAGCAGCCTACTCCTCGGGGGGACCGGGGAGCTGTTTTTT
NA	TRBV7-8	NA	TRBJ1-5	CASSASYSNQPQHF	TGTGCCAGCAGCGCTAGCTATAGCAATCAGCCCCAGCATTTT
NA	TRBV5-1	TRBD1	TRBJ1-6	CASSLGQGVSPLHF	TGCGCCAGCAGCTTGGGACAGGGCGTGTCACCCCTCCACTTT
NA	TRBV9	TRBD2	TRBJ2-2	CASSVSSGGTGELFF	TGTGCCAGCAGCGTATCTAGCGGGGGGACCGGGGAGCTGTTTTTT
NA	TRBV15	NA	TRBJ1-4	CATSRVIRDPTNEKLFF	TGTGCCACCAGCAGAGTTATCAGGGATCCAACTAATGAAAAACTGTTTTTT
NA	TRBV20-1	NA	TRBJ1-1	CSASIPGQTNTEAFF	TGCAGTGCTAGTATCCCTGGACAGACGAACACTGAAGCTTTCTTT
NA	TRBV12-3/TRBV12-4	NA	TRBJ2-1	CASSPGTYNEQFF	TGTGCCAGCAGTCCCGGGACCTACAATGAGCAGTTCTTC
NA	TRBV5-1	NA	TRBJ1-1	CASSPSTVNTEAFF	TGCGCCAGCAGCCCCTCGACAGTGAACACTGAAGCTTTCTTT
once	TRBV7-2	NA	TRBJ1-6	CASSFLQGNSPLHF	TGTGCCAGCAGCTTTTTGCAGGGTAATTCACCCCTCCACTTT
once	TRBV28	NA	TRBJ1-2	CASIEVYGYTF	TGTGCCAGCATAGAGGTCTATGGCTACACCTTC
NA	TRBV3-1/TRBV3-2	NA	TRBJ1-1	CASSQLEGEAFF	TGTGCCAGCAGCCAATTGGAGGGTGAAGCTTTCTTT
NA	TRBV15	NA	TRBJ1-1	CATSRAQGMNTEAFF	TGTGCCACCAGCAGAGCCCAGGGAATGAACACTGAAGCTTTCTTT
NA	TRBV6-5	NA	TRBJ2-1	CASSYSGVAANEQFF	TGTGCCAGCAGTTACTCGGGGGTAGCGGCAAATGAGCAGTTCTTC
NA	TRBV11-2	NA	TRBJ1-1	CASSLDQGYTEAFF	TGTGCCAGCAGCTTAGATCAGGGGTACACTGAAGCTTTCTTT
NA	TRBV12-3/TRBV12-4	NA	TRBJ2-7	CASTPDSSYEQYF	TGTGCCAGCACCCCCGACAGTTCCTACGAGCAGTACTTC
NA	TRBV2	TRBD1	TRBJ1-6	CASSSDRVWNSPLHF	TGTGCCAGCAGTTCGGACAGGGTTTGGAATTCACCCCTCCACTTT
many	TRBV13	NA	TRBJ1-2	CASSLGGAGLNYGYTF	TGTGCCAGCAGTTTGGGGGGAGCGGGGCTTAACTATGGCTACACCTTC
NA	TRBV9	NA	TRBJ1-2	CASSAGIGGGYTF	TGTGCCAGCAGCGCCGGGATCGGAGGGGGCTACACCTTC
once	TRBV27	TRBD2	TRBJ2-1	CASSSPIPGLAGTSSYNEQFF	TGTGCCAGCAGTTCTCCAATTCCGGGACTAGCGGGGACTAGCTCCTACAATGAGCAGTTCTTC
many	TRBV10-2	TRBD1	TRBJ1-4	CASSGTGGDEKLFF	TGCGCCAGCAGTGGCACAGGGGGAGACGAAAAACTGTTTTTT
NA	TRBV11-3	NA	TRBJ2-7	CASSLDYHEQYF	TGTGCCAGCAGCTTAGACTACCACGAGCAGTACTTC
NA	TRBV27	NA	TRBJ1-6	CASRRTLGFYSPLHF	TGTGCCAGCAGGCGGACATTGGGGTTCTATTCACCCCTCCACTTT
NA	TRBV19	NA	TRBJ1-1	CASRRPDTYTEAFF	TGTGCCAGTAGGAGGCCGGACACCTACACTGAAGCTTTCTTT
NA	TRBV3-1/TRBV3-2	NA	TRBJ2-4	CASSLRGAKNIQYF	TGTGCCAGCAGCCTACGGGGGGCCAAAAACATTCAGTACTTC
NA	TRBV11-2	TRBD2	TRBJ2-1	CASSLGRLARNEQFF	TGTGCCAGCAGCTTAGGGAGACTAGCGAGGAATGAGCAGTTCTTC
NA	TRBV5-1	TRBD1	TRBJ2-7	CASSQGQGDNEQYF	TGCGCCAGCAGCCAGGGACAGGGCGATAACGAGCAGTACTTC
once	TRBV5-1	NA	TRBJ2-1	CASRDSTYNEQFF	TGCGCCAGCCGAGACAGTACCTACAATGAGCAGTTCTTC
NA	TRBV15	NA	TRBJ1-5	CATSRRMGALSNQPQHF	TGTGCCACCAGCAGACGTATGGGCGCCCTTAGCAATCAGCCCCAGCATTTT
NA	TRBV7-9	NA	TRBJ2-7	CASSRGQTGYEQYF	TGTGCCAGCTCTAGGGGCCAGACGGGCTACGAGCAGTACTTC
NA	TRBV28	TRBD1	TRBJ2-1	CASSSGDSGDNEQFF	TGTGCCAGCAGTTCTGGGGACAGTGGGGACAATGAGCAGTTCTTC
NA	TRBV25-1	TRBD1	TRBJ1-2	CASSTGGWGYGYTF	TGTGCCAGCAGTACAGGGGGCTGGGGCTATGGCTACACCTTC
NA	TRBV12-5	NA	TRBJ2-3	CASGLVLSGRDTQYF	TGTGCTAGTGGTTTGGTACTGAGCGGCCGCGATACGCAGTATTTT
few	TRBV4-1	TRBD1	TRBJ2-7	CASSLGQGGYEQYF	TGCGCCAGCAGCCTGGGACAGGGCGGCTACGAGCAGTACTTC
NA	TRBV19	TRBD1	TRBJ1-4	CASRHRGPNEKLFF	TGTGCCAGTAGGCACAGGGGGCCGAATGAAAAACTGTTTTTT
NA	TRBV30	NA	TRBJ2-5	CAWTQPGEWETQYF	TGTGCCTGGACCCAACCAGGGGAATGGGAGACCCAGTACTTC
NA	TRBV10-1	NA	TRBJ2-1	CASSEQARSEQFF	TGCGCCAGCAGTGAACAGGCGCGGAGTGAGCAGTTCTTC
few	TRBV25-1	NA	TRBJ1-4	CASGGYSGEKLFF	TGTGCCTCCGGTGGGTATTCGGGAGAAAAACTGTTTTTT
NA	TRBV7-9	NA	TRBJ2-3	CASSGDYTDTQYF	TGTGCCAGCAGCGGTGACTACACAGATACGCAGTATTTT
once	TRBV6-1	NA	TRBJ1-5	CASSEDRNQPQHF	TGTGCCAGCAGTGAGGACAGAAATCAGCCCCAGCATTTT
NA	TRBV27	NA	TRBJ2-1	CASSDRDTTYNEQFF	TGTGCCAGCAGCGACCGGGACACAACCTACAATGAGCAGTTCTTC
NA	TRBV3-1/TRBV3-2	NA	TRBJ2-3	CASSPRSGTDTQYF	TGTGCCAGCAGCCCCCGGAGCGGCACAGATACGCAGTATTTT
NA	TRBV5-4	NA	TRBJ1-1	CASSRARDISLEAFF	TGTGCCAGCAGCCGGGCCCGGGACATCTCGCTAGAAGCTTTCTTT
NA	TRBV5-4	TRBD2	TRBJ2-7	CASSLAGSYEQYF	TGTGCCAGCAGCTTAGCGGGGTCCTACGAGCAGTACTTC
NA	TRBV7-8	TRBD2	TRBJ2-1	CASSLPSGLAGGNYNEQFF	TGTGCCAGCAGCCTACCTAGCGGACTAGCGGGGGGTAACTACAATGAGCAGTTCTTC
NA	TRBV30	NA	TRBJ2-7	CAWSGLAAELREQYF	TGTGCCTGGAGTGGATTAGCGGCAGAACTTCGGGAGCAGTACTTC
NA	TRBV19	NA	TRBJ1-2	CASSIGANYGYTF	TGTGCCAGTAGTATCGGTGCTAACTATGGCTACACCTTC
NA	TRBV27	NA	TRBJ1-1	CASSLFGSTEAFF	TGTGCCAGCAGTTTATTCGGGAGTACTGAAGCTTTCTTT
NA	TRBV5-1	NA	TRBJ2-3	CASTPSASTDTQYF	TGCGCCAGCACACCTAGCGCTAGCACAGATACGCAGTATTTT
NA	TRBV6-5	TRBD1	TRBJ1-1	CASSYSRDRGPEAFF	TGTGCCAGCAGTTACTCGAGGGACAGGGGGCCTGAAGCTTTCTTT
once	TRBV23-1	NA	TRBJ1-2	CASSQGAPNYGYTF	TGCGCCAGCAGTCAAGGAGCACCTAACTATGGCTACACCTTC
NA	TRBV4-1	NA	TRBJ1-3	CASSHPFGGRGAFSGNTIYF	TGCGCCAGCAGCCACCCCTTCGGAGGACGGGGGGCCTTCTCTGGAAACACCATATATTTT
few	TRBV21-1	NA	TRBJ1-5	CARDSDSNQPQHF	TGTGCCAGGGACTCGGATAGCAATCAGCCCCAGCATTTT
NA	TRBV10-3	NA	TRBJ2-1	CAISAGVNEQFF	TGTGCCATCTCGGCCGGGGTCAATGAGCAGTTCTTC
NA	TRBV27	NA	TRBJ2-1	CASSFATDNEQFF	TGTGCCAGCAGTTTCGCTACCGACAATGAGCAGTTCTTC
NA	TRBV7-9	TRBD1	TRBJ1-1	CASSSAVVTGGHTEAFF	TGTGCCAGCAGCTCCGCTGTCGTGACAGGGGGCCACACTGAAGCTTTCTTT
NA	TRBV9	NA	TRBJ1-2	CASSPVAPALSYGYTF	TGTGCCAGCAGCCCCGTAGCCCCAGCGCTATCTTATGGCTACACCTTC
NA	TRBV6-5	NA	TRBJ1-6	CASSYSVEFDSPLHF	TGTGCCAGCAGTTACTCAGTCGAGTTTGATTCACCCCTCCACTTT
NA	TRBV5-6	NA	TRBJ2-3	CASSLASPMIADTQYF	TGTGCCAGCAGCTTGGCAAGCCCTATGATCGCAGATACGCAGTATTTT
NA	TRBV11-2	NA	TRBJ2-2	CASSFMTKNTGELFF	TGTGCCAGCAGCTTCATGACTAAGAACACCGGGGAGCTGTTTTTT
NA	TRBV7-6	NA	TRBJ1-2	CASSPRTESGGYTF	TGTGCCAGCAGCCCCAGGACGGAATCGGGAGGCTACACCTTC